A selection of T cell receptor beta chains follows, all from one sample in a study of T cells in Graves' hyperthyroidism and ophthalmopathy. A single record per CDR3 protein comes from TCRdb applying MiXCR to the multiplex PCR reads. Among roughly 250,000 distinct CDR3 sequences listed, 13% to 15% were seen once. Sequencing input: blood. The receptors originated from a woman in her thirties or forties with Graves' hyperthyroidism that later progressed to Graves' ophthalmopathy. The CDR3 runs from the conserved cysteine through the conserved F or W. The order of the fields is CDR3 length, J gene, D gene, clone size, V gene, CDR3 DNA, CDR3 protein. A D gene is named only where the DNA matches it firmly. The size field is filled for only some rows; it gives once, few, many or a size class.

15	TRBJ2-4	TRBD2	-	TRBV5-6	TGTGCCAGCAGCGACCGACTAGCGGGAGTTCACATTCAGTACTTC	CASSDRLAGVHIQYF
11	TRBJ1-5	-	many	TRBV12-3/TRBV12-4	TGTGCCAGCAGTTTGGCCCAGCCCCAGCATTTT	CASSLAQPQHF
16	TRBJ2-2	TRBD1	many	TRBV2	TGTGCCAGCAGTGATCCGACAGGGACGAACACCGGGGAGCTGTTTTTT	CASSDPTGTNTGELFF
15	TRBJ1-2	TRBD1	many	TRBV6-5	TGTGCCAGCAGTTATCTCGGGACAGGCACCTCCGGCTACACCTTC	CASSYLGTGTSGYTF
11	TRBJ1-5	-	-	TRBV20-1	TGCAGTGCTAGAGAAGGATACTCACAGCATTTT	CSAREGYSQHF
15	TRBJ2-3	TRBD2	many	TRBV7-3	TGTGCCAGCAGCGAGGTCACTAGCGGGAGGGATACGCAGTATTTT	CASSEVTSGRDTQYF
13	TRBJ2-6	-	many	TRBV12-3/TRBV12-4	TGTGCCAGCAGTTTCTCTGGGGCCAACGTCCTGACTTTC	CASSFSGANVLTF
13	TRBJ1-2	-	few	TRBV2	TGTGCCAGCAGGATAACAGGGTCGAGTGGCTACACCTTC	CASRITGSSGYTF
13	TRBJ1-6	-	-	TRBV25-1	TGTGCCAGCAGTGAACGGAGGGTTTCACCCCTCCACTTT	CASSERRVSPLHF
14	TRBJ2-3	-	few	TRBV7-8	TGTGCCAGCAGCTTCGGGACACTGATAGATACGCAGTATTTT	CASSFGTLIDTQYF
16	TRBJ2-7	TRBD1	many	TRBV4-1	TGCGCCAGCAGCCAAGTTTACAGGGGAGAGGGCTACGAGCAGTACTTC	CASSQVYRGEGYEQYF
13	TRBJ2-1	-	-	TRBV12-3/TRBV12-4	TGTGCCAGCAGTTTATCAGGGGCACAAGAGCAGTTCTTC	CASSLSGAQEQFF
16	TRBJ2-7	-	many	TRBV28	TGTGCCAGCAGTTTCGGGCCAGGAGAGTATGATAGCGAGCAGTACTTC	CASSFGPGEYDSEQYF
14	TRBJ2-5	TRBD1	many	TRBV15	TGTGCCACCAGCAGGGACAGGGGGAGAGAGACCCAGTACTTC	CATSRDRGRETQYF
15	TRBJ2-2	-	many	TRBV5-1	TGCGCCAGCAGCTTGGGGACCCTTATCTCCGGGGAGCTGTTTTTT	CASSLGTLISGELFF